The T cell receptor beta chain under discussion was sequenced for a study of T-cell reconstitution after alpha-beta-depleted transplantation in children listed by TCRdb under 2016. General notes on the study: Using TCR repertoire profiling, the study followed T-cell immune reconstitution in a quantitative way in children after TCRalphabeta/CD19-depleted allogeneic hematopoietic cell transplantation. The research as a whole found: In some patients, high TCRbeta diversity at day 60 was attributed to recipient T cells and intrathymic progenitors that had survived conditioning. The apparently early alphabetaT-cell count recovery about two months after transplant was reportedly dependent on only several hundred rapidly expanded clones derived from non-depleted graft cells. Hyperexpanded clone frequencies declined over subsequent months; after one year, T-cell counts and TCRbeta diversity were mostly attributed to newly produced T cells.

The receptor library was made with PCR. TCRdb records Illumina HiSeq 2500 as the sequencer. To normalize quantification of the TCRbeta repertoire, the TCR libraries were built with molecular barcoding that relied on unique molecular identifiers. Clones were called with MiXCR by TCRdb after fastp trimmed the public reads at Q25, and only in-frame beta chains were retained. Rows with one shared CDR3 protein collapse into an entry with the most common genes and DNA. This sample gives some 600,000 distinct CDR3 sequences in total; 13% of them show up just once. Over 2% of the sample is in the top ten clones. This clonotype was picked up many times. This receptor's antigen is unknown. Within one base of it there is no much larger clone, and no base qualities were kept. V sheds 3 bases and J sheds 5 bases, leaving 11 bases between their ends. The CDR3 contains 13 residues, cysteine and phenylalanine counted. CDR3 DNA is the only sequence kept; it has 39 bases, read in frame from the first base. Looking up the germline V gene yields CDR1 SGDLS and CDR2 YYNGEE.

Reading the label with the study, this specimen's treatment or condition is: allogeneic hematopoietic cell transplantation with graft depleted of TCRalphabeta T cells and CD19 B cells. Transplant recipients were children who received TCRalphabeta/CD19-depleted allogeneic hematopoietic cell grafts. The rearrangement joined TRBV9 to TRBJ2-5; no D gene can be assigned with confidence. The source is a male patient aged 10-17 years who had a stem cell transplant for acute myeloid leukemia, so the T cells may come from the graft donor. The source material was PBMCs, mostly from graft donor cells, sampled 360 days after TCRalphabeta/CD19-depleted stem cell transplant. The sequenced DNA: TGTGCCAGCAGCGGGACGCCATTTGAGACCCAGTACTTC. The resulting protein is CASSGTPFETQYF.